This entry lists 5 T cell receptor beta chains sequenced from one sample in a study of OX40 agonist ivuxolimab in advanced cancers. Some clones are missing from TCRdb's copy, which holds only in-frame ones; the method was immunoSEQ multiplex PCR. The data contain approximately 49,000 clones, about 83% of them singletons. The starting material was CD4+ or CD8+ T cells sorted from blood, obtained in a trial of the OX40 agonist ivuxolimab. Receptor source: an adult with an advanced solid tumor such as melanoma, head and neck, liver or kidney cancer.

The chain's CDR3 is CASRLSRIAGGETQYF. CDR3 nucleotide sequence: TGCGCCAGCAGACTTTCCAGAATAGCGGGGGGCGAGACCCAGTACTTC. The chain uses TRBV10-1 and TRBJ2-5, with 10 bases identical to TRBD2. The CDR3 covers 16 residues. V shed 6 bases and J 5 bases; nucleotides not matched to a gene: 12. Germline loops: CDR1 WNHNN, CDR2 SYGVQD (reference sequence).

The chain carries TRBV7-2 and TRBJ2-2, with no clear D. V lost 1 base and J 3 bases, leaving 6 bases between the germline ends. CDR3 length equals 14 residues. Germline V gene sequence: CDR1 SGHTA, CDR2 FQGNSA. CDR3 sequence reads: CASSLVAHTGELFF. The CDR3 DNA reads TGTGCCAGCAGCTTAGTCGCTCACACCGGGGAGCTGTTTTTT. Using reference TRBV7-2 and TRBJ2-2 for the parts outside the CDR3, the full variable domain is GAGVSQSPSNKVTEKGKDVELRCDPISGHTALYWYRQSLGQGLEFLIYFQGNSAPDKSGLPSDRFSAERTGGSVSTLTIQRTQQEDSAVYLCASSLVAHTGELFFGEGSRLTVL.

The CDR3 here is CASRDGPYGYTF. The DNA of the CDR3 is TGCGCCAGCCGAGACGGACCCTATGGCTACACCTTC. The genes are TRBV4-3 and TRBJ1-2; no reliable D call. The CDR3 totals 12 residues. V was shortened by 8 bases and J by 4 bases, with 11 bases between the two germline ends. The germline CDR1 and CDR2 sequences are LGHNA and YSLEER.

This chain links TRBV10-2 with TRBJ2-5, with 13 bases fitting TRBD2. The V segment lost 6 bases and the J segment 1 base; nucleotides outside the gene matches: 8. There are 17 residues in the CDR3. CDR1 WSHSY and CDR2 SAAADI come from the germline V gene. The CDR3: CASRITLAGGPQETQYF. The DNA for the CDR3 is TGCGCCAGCAGAATCACACTAGCGGGGGGGCCCCAAGAGACCCAGTACTTC.

The V call is TRBV11-2, the J call TRBJ2-1, with 7 bases matching TRBD1. Germline CDR1 reads SGHAT; CDR2 reads FQNNGV. The CDR3 has 16 residues. V lost 6 bases, J lost 2 bases, and 10 bases stayed unmatched. The CDR3 DNA follows: TGTGCCAGCAGAACACAATTGGGACAGACCTACAATGAGCAGTTCTTC. It encodes CASRTQLGQTYNEQFF.